The entry below gives a single T cell receptor beta chain sequence along with its context. Its antigen is unknown. It was 5'RACE with constant-segment primers that produced the TCR alpha and TCR beta cDNA libraries, which carried sample barcodes and UMIs. TCRdb re-called the 5' RACE reads with MiXCR, one entry per CDR3 protein. The sample lists 500,000 to 600,000 distinct CDR3 sequences, 18% occurring once. Germline V gives CDR1 DFQATT, CDR2 SNEGSKA (reference sequence). V lost 3 bases to trimming and J lost 2 bases, with 8 bases between them. The length of the CDR3 is 12 residues. This record belongs to a study of T-cell memory formation after mild COVID-19. Study conclusions and caveats: CD4+ bias marked clones expanding day 15 to 37, unlike balanced contracting clones. Among contracting clones, CD4+ were mainly CM/EM and CD8+ enriched in EMRA.

Input material: PBMCs or a T cell subset sorted from them (not recorded which). V and J are TRBV20-1 and TRBJ2-7; tentatively, D is TRBD1 (5 bases). The origin of this receptor is an adult woman who had mild COVID-19 (a few samples of this study predate the infection). Cell type and time point are not known. CDR3 in amino acids: CSASHRPYEQYF. CDR3 nucleotides: TGCAGTGCTAGCCACAGGCCCTACGAGCAGTACTTC.